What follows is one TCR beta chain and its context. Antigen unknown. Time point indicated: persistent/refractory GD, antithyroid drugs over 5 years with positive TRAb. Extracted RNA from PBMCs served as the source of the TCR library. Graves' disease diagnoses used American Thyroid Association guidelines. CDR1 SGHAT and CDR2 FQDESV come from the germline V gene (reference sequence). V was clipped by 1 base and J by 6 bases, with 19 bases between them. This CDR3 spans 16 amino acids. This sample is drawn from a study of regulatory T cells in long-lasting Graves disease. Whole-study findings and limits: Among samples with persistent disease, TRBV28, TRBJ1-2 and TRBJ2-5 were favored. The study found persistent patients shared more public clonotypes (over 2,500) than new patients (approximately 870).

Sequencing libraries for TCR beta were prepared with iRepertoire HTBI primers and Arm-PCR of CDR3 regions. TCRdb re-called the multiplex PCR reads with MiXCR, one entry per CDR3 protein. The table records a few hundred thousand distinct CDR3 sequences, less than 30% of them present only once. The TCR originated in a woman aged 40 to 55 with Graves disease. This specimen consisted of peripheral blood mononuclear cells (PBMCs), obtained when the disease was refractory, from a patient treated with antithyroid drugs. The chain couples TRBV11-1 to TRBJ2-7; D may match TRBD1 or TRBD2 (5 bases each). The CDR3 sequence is CASSLGGRARWSEQYF. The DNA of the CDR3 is TGTGCCAGCAGCTTAGGGGGGAGAGCGAGATGGAGCGAGCAGTACTTC.